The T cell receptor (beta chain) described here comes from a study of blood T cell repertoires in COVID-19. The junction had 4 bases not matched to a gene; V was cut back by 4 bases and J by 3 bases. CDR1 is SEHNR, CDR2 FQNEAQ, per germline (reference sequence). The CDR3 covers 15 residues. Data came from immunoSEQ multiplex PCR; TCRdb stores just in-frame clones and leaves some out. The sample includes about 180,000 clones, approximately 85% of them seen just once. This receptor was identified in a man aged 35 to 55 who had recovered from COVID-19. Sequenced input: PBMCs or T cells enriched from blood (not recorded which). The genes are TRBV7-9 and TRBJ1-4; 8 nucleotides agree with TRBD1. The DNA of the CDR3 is TGTGCCAGCAGCTCAAGACAGGGGTCTAATGAAAAACTGTTTTTT. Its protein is CASSSRQGSNEKLFF.